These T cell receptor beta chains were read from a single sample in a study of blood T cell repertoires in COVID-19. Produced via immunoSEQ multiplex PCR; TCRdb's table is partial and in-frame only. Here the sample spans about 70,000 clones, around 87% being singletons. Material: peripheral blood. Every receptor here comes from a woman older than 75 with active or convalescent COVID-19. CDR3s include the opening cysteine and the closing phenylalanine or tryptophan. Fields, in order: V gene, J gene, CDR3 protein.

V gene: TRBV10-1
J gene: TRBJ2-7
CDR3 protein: CASRRSEQYF

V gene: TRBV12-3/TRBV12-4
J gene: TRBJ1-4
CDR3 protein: CASSLPHEKLFF

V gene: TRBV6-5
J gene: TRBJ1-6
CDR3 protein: CASFVEAGRNSPLHF

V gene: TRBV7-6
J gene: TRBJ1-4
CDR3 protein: CASSLVYVTGDEKLFF

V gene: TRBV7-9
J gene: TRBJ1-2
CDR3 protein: CASSLGDMTALLF

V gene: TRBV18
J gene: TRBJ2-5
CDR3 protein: CASSRTGQGLAAKETQYF

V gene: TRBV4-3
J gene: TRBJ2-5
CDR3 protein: CASSQDTGGTQYF

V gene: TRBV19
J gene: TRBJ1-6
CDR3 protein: CASRPQGGDSPLHF

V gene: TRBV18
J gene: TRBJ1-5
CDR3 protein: CASSPPGQNQPQHF

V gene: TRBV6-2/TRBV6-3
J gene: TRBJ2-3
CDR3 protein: CASSYSDRAGGTDTQYF

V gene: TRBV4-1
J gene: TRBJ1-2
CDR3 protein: CASSQDPTGGSNYGYTF

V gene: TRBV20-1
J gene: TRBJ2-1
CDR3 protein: CSASPTGTAYNEQFF

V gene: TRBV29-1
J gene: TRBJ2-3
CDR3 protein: CSVATGLSTDTQYF